The 21 T cell receptor beta chains below were found in one sample sequenced in a study of OX40 agonist ivuxolimab in advanced cancers. Sequenced by immunoSEQ multiplex PCR; TCRdb stores in-frame clones only, minus some. Of some 58,000 clones listed, around four fifths were seen once; the top ten hold around 3.4%. The sample consisted of CD4+ or CD8+ T cells sorted from blood, taken in a trial of the OX40 agonist ivuxolimab. All receptors derive from an adult with an advanced solid tumor such as melanoma, head and neck, liver or kidney cancer.

The chain is built from TRBV11-3 and TRBJ2-1, with D uncertain. The CDR3 has 13 amino acids. The V end lost 2 bases, the J end lost 6 bases, and 8 bases lay between the germline ends. Germline V CDR1 and CDR2: SGHNT, YENEEA. The CDR3 DNA sequence: TGTGCCAGCAGCTTAATACCCACCAATGAGCAGTTCTTC. It specifies CASSLIPTNEQFF.

This clone was seen once. V gene TRBV4-2 combines with J gene TRBJ2-1; 10 bases are a match to TRBD2. From germline, CDR1 is LGHNA and CDR2 YNFKEQ. The CDR3 loop spans 16 amino acids. With V trimmed by 4 bases and J by 7 bases, 10 bases remained unmatched. The CDR3 protein is CASSPAGGPIRNEQFF. As DNA, the CDR3 is TGTGCCAGCAGCCCAGCGGGAGGGCCTATCCGAAATGAGCAGTTCTTC.

This sequence joins TRBV28 and TRBJ2-2, with TRBD2 identical over 8 bases. CDR1 MDHEN and CDR2 SYDVKM come from the germline V gene. The trim removed 11 bases at V and 0 bases at J, leaving 2 bases unmatched. The CDR3 length is 13 residues. For the CDR3, the DNA is TGTGCCGCGGGACTAGCGAACACCGGGGAGCTGTTTTTT. Amino acids: CAAGLANTGELFF.

This clone showed up just once. The chain carries TRBV7-9 and TRBJ2-7, with 8 bases fitting TRBD1. CDR1 and CDR2 from the germline V gene are SEHNR and FQNEAQ (reference sequence). This CDR3 contains 15 residues. Trimming cost V 1 base and J 2 bases; bases outside gene matches: 4. The CDR3, as DNA: TGTGCCAGCAGCTTAGTATACAGGGGGACCTACGAGCAGTACTTC. Residues: CASSLVYRGTYEQYF.

This chain uses TRBV6-5 with TRBJ2-2, with unresolved D. Trimming left V 6 bases short and J 0 bases short, with 8 bases between. This CDR3 region has 14 residues. Germline CDR1 reads MNHEY; CDR2 reads SVGAGI. The CDR3 spells CASRYYPNTGELFF. CDR3 in DNA: TGTGCCAGCAGGTATTATCCGAACACCGGGGAGCTGTTTTTT.

This clone was observed a few times. The chain links TRBV27 to TRBJ1-2; no clear D. CDR1 is MNHEY and CDR2 is SMNVEV in the germline V gene (reference sequence). This CDR3 has 11 residues. V was pared by 4 bases and J by 5 bases, with 5 bases between. CDR3 DNA sequence: TGTGCCAGCAGTTCTGGTTATGGCTACACCTTC. Amino acid sequence: CASSSGYGYTF.

The CDR3 protein is CASSDSKRSRGPYEQYF. The CDR3 nucleotides are TGTGCCAGCAGTGACTCGAAACGTTCGCGAGGACCGTACGAGCAGTACTTC. The chain links TRBV6-4 to TRBJ2-7, with D uncertain. Per the germline V gene, CDR1 is MRHNA and CDR2 is SNTAGT. The V gene lost 0 bases and the J gene lost 4 bases, with 19 bases spanning the gap. The length of the CDR3 is 17 residues.

The V and J genes are TRBV9 and TRBJ2-2; 11 nucleotides match TRBD2. The CDR3 sequence is 17 residues long. Germline trimming cut 2 bases from V and 2 bases from J; bases unmatched to any gene: 5. From germline, CDR1 is SGDLS and CDR2 YYNGEE. The chain's CDR3 is CASSVYTSGRNTGELFF. The CDR3 region has the DNA TGTGCCAGCAGCGTTTATACTAGCGGGAGAAACACCGGGGAGCTGTTTTTT.

The chain recombines TRBV28 with TRBJ2-7, with 7 bases identical to TRBD2. V was pared by 6 bases and J by 2 bases, with 7 bases of the junction left unmatched. CDR3 length: 14 amino acids. Germline CDR1 is MDHEN and CDR2 is SYDVKM. The CDR3 coding sequence is TGTGCCAGCAGCCCGAGGGAGGGTACCTACGAGCAGTACTTC. This sequence encodes CASSPREGTYEQYF.

CDR3 in DNA: TGTGCCAGCAGTTTACTAGCGGAGACCCAGTACTTC. It specifies CASSLLAETQYF. V and J are TRBV2 and TRBJ2-5, with 7 bases fitting TRBD2. The germline V gene has CDR1 SNHLY and CDR2 FYNNEI. Trimming removed 5 bases from V and 5 bases from J; junction bases left unmatched: 2. The CDR3 runs 12 residues.

The chain uses TRBV19 and TRBJ1-1; weak D call: TRBD1 (6 bases). This CDR3 is built from 15 residues. V dropped 6 bases and J dropped 1 base, with 15 bases sitting between them. The V gene's germline CDR1 is LNHDA and CDR2 SQIVND (reference sequence). The CDR3 loop is CASRGGQGGNTEAFF. The CDR3 nucleotides read TGTGCCAGTAGAGGGGGGCAGGGAGGGAACACTGAAGCTTTCTTT.

This chain connects TRBV7-2 to TRBJ2-3, with D unresolved. This CDR3 spans 15 amino acids. Trimming shortened V by 5 bases and J by 0 bases, and 12 bases separated the two germline ends. Germline CDR1 is SGHTA and CDR2 is FQGNSA. CDR3 protein: CASSLDRASTDTQYF. The CDR3 nucleotides are TGTGCCAGCAGCCTAGACCGAGCGAGCACAGATACGCAGTATTTT.

This chain uses TRBV19 with TRBJ2-7; no clear D. CDR3 length equals 15 residues. The V end was cut by 3 bases, the J end by 6 bases, with 18 bases between. Germline CDR1 and CDR2: LNHDA and SQIVND (reference sequence). The CDR3 sequence is CASSIYGPRPSEQYF. CDR3 bases: TGTGCCAGTAGTATCTACGGGCCCCGTCCCAGCGAGCAGTACTTC. Combining the CDR3 with reference TRBV19 and TRBJ2-7 gives the whole variable domain DGGITQSPKYLFRKEGQNVTLSCEQNLNHDAMYWYRQDPGQGLRLIYYSQIVNDFQKGDIAEGYSVSREKKESFPLTVTSAQKNPTAFYLCASSIYGPRPSEQYFGPGTRLTVT.

The rearrangement uses TRBV7-6 and TRBJ2-1, with 10 nucleotides matching TRBD2. Germline values: CDR1 SGHVS, CDR2 FNYEAQ. The CDR3 covers 15 residues. V lost 2 bases, J lost 12 bases, and 10 bases stayed unmatched. The CDR3, as DNA: TGTGCCAGCAGCTTATCAGCTAGCGGGAGAGGCTGGCAGTTCTTC. Encoded protein: CASSLSASGRGWQFF.

This chain's CDR3 is CASSYRAGSQPQHF. In DNA form, the CDR3 reads TGTGCCAGCAGTTACAGAGCTGGGAGTCAGCCCCAGCATTTT. The rearrangement uses TRBV6-5 and TRBJ1-5; the D is unclear. This CDR3 comprises 14 residues. V shed 2 bases and J shed 6 bases, with 11 bases lying between them. CDR1 is MNHEY, CDR2 SVGAGI, per germline.

This sequence joins TRBV2 and TRBJ1-3; D may be TRBD1 (6 bases). The germline CDR1 and CDR2 sequences are SNHLY and FYNNEI. This CDR3 spans 16 amino acids. V gave up 7 bases and J gave up 7 bases, with 23 bases separating them. In DNA, the CDR3 is TGTGCCAGCAAGCCCCCACCGAAAGGACAGTCGAACACCATATATTTT. Protein product: CASKPPPKGQSNTIYF.

The CDR3 nucleotides are TGTGCCAGCAGCCTAAACGGGGGGCTCTGGAACACTGAAGCTTTCTTT. It specifies CASSLNGGLWNTEAFF. The chain joins TRBV14 to TRBJ1-1, with D possibly TRBD1 on 6 matching bases. The germline gives CDR1 SGHDN, CDR2 FVKESK. This CDR3 has 16 amino acids. V lost 4 bases and J lost 1, with 16 bases in between.

This clone was seen only a few times. This sequence joins TRBV28 and TRBJ2-7; TRBD1 matches 7 bases. The CDR3 runs to 12 residues. V was clipped by 4 bases and J by 8 bases; unmatched bases: 5. Germline loops: CDR1 MDHEN, CDR2 SYDVKM. CDR3 coding DNA: TGTGCCAGCAGTTCCGGGACAGAACAGCAGTACTTC. This encodes CASSSGTEQQYF.

The chain uses TRBV7-2 and TRBJ2-1; D may be TRBD1 (5 bases). Trimming shortened V by 1 base and J by 5 bases, and 9 bases separated the two germline ends. Germline CDR1 reads SGHTA; CDR2 reads FQGNSA. The CDR3 covers 14 residues. The CDR3 here is CASSLGGFDNEQFF. DNA of the CDR3: TGTGCCAGCAGCTTAGGGGGCTTTGACAATGAGCAGTTCTTC.

The chain carries TRBV13 and TRBJ2-3; 8 bases map to TRBD2. The germline V gene encodes CDR1 PRHDT and CDR2 FYEKMQ (reference sequence). The CDR3 covers 17 residues. V trimming: 5 bases; J trimming: 5 bases; junction bases outside the gene matches: 15. The CDR3 loop is CASSSYLPGGPGDTQYF. CDR3 coding DNA: TGTGCCAGCAGCAGCTACCTCCCGGGAGGGCCTGGAGATACGCAGTATTTT.

The chain uses TRBV7-6 and TRBJ2-2; D perhaps matches TRBD2 (6 bases). V was pared by 2 bases and J by 4 bases, with 14 bases between. This CDR3 has 16 amino acids. CDR1 is SGHVS and CDR2 is FNYEAQ in the germline V gene. DNA of the CDR3: TGTGCCAGCAGCTTAATAGTTCAAGCGGGCACCGGGGAGCTGTTTTTT. Protein sequence: CASSLIVQAGTGELFF. The entire variable domain, with the rest obtained from reference TRBV7-6 and TRBJ2-2, is as follows: GAGVSQSPRYKVTKRGQDVALRCDPISGHVSLYWYRQALGQGPEFLTYFNYEAQQDKSGLPNDRFSAERPEGSISTLTIQRTEQRDSAMYRCASSLIVQAGTGELFFGEGSRLTVL.